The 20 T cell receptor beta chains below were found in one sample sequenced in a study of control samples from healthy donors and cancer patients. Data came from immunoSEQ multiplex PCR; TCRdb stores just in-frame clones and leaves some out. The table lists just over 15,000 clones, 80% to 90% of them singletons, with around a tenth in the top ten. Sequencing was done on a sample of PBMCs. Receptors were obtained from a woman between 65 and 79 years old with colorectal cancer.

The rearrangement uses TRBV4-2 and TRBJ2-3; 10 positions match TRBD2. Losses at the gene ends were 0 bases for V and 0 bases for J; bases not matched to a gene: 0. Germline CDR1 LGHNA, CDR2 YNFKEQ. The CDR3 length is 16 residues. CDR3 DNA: TGTGCCAGCAGCCAAGAACTAGCGGGGAGCACAGATACGCAGTATTTT. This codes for CASSQELAGSTDTQYF.

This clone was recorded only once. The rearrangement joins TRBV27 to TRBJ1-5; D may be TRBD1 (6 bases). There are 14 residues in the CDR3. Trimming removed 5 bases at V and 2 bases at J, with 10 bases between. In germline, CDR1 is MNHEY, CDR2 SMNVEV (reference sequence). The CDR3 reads CASSGYRGNQPQHF. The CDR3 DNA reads TGTGCCAGCAGTGGGTACAGGGGCAATCAGCCCCAGCATTTT.

DNA of the CDR3: TGTGCCAGCAGCGAGGACTTCTATGGCTACACCTTC. It translates to CASSEDFYGYTF. This chain links TRBV7-9 with TRBJ1-2; D unresolved. This CDR3 contains 12 residues. Looked up from germline, CDR1 is SEHNR and CDR2 is FQNEAQ (reference sequence). Trimming took off 5 bases at V and 4 bases at J, with 8 bases between the two ends.

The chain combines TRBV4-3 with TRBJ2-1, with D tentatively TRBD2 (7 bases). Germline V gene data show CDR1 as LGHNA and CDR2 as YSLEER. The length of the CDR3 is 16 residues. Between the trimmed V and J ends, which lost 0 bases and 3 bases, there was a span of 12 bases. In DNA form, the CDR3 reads TGCGCCAGCAGCCAAGATAGGGGGGGGGACTACAATGAGCAGTTCTTC. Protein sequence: CASSQDRGGDYNEQFF.

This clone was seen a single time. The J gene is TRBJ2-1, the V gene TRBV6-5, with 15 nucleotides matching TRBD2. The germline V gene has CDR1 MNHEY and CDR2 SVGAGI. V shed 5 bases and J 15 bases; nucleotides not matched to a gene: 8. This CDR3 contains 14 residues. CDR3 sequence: CASSITGTSGRLFF. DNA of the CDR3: TGTGCCAGCAGTATTACCGGGACTAGCGGGAGGCTGTTCTTC.

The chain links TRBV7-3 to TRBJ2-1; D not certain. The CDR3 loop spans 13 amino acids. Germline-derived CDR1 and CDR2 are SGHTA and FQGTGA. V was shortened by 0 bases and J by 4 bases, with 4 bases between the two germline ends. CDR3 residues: CASSLTPYNEQFF. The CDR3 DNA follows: TGTGCCAGCAGCTTAACACCTTACAATGAGCAGTTCTTC.

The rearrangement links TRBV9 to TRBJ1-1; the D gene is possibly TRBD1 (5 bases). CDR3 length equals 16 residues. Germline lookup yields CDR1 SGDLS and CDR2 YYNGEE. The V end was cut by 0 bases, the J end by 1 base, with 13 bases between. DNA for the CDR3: TGTGCCAGCAGCGTAGGCGGGGACCTCAGGAACACTGAAGCTTTCTTT. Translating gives CASSVGGDLRNTEAFF.

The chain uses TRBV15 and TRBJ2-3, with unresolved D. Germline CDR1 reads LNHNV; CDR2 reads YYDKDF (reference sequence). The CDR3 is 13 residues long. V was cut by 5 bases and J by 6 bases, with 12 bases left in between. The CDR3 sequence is CATSPAYMDTQYF. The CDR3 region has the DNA TGTGCCACCAGCCCCGCGTACATGGATACGCAGTATTTT.

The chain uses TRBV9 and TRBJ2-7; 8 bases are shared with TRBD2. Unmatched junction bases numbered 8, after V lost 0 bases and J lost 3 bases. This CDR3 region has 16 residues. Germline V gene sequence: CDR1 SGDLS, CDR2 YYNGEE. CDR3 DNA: TGTGCCAGCAGCGTAGCTACGGGGGGGCGGATCTACGAGCAGTACTTC. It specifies CASSVATGGRIYEQYF.

CDR3 residues: CASSRGPEAFF. CDR3 nucleotide sequence: TGTGCCAGCAGCCGAGGACCTGAAGCTTTCTTT. V is TRBV7-2 and J is TRBJ1-1; D not resolved. The V and J ends lost 5 bases and 6 bases respectively, with 7 bases between them. The CDR3 extends over 11 amino acids. Germline lookup yields CDR1 SGHTA and CDR2 FQGNSA.

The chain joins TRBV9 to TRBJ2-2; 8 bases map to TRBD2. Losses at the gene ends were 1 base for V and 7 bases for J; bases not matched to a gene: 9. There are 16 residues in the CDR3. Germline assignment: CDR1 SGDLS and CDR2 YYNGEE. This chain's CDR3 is CASSVKGAGAGGELFF. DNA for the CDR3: TGTGCCAGCAGCGTAAAGGGAGCGGGAGCTGGCGGGGAGCTGTTTTTT.

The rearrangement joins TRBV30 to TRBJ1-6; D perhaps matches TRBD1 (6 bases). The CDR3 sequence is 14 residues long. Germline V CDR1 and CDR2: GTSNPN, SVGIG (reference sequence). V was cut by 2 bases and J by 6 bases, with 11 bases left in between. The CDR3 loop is CAWSTGLSNSPLHF. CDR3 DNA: TGTGCCTGGAGTACAGGGTTGTCTAATTCACCCCTCCACTTT.

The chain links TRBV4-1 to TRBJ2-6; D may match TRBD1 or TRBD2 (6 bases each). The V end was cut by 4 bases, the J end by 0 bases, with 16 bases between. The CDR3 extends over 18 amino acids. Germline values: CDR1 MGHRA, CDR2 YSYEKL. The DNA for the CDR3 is TGCGCCAGCAGCCTAGGGGGGCGGGCTACCTCTGGGGCCAACGTCCTGACTTTC. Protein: CASSLGGRATSGANVLTF.

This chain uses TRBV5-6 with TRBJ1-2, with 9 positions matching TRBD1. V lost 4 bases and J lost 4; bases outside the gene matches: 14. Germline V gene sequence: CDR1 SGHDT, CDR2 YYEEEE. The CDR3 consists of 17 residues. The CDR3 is CASSPNLQGAGSYGYTF. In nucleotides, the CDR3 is TGTGCCAGCAGCCCTAATTTACAGGGGGCCGGGTCCTATGGCTACACCTTC.

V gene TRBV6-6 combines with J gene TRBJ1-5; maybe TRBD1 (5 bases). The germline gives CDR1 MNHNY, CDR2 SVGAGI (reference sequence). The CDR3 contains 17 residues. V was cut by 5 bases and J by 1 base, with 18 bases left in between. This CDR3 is CASSPQGLGGSNQPQHF. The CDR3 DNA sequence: TGTGCCAGCAGTCCGCAGGGACTTGGGGGAAGCAATCAGCCCCAGCATTTT.

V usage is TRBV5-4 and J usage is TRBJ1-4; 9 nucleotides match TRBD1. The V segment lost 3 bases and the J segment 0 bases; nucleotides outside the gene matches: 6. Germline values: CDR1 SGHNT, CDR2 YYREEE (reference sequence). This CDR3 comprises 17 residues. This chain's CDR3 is CASSWGGQGTTNEKLFF. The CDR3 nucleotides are TGTGCCAGCAGCTGGGGGGGACAGGGAACAACTAATGAAAAACTGTTTTTT.

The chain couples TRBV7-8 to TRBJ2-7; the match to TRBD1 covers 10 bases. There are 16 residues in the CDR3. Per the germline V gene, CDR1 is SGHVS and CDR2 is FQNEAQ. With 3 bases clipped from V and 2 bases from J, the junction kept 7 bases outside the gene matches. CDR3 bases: TGTGCCAGCAGCTTTCATCGGGACAGGGGAACCTACGAGCAGTACTTC. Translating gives CASSFHRDRGTYEQYF.

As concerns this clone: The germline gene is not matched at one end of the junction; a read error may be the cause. As DNA, the CDR3 is TGTGCCAGCAGCTTAGTCGAGTACGGGCAGTACTTC. It yields the protein CASSLVEYGQYF. V and J are TRBV7-2 and TRBJ2-7; D is uncertain. The CDR3 is 12 residues long. CDR1 and CDR2 from the germline V gene are SGHTA and FQGNSA. Full variable domain (outside the CDR3, taken from reference TRBV7-2 and TRBJ2-7): GAGVSQSPSNKVTEKGKDVELRCDPISGHTALYWYRQSLGQGLEFLIYFQGNSAPDKSGLPSDRFSAERTGGSVSTLTIQRTQQEDSAVYLCASSLVEYGQYFGPGTRLTVT.

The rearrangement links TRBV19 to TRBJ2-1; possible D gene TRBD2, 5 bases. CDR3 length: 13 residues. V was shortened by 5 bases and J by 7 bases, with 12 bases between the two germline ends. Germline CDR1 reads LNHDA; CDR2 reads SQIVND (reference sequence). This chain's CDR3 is CASSVAGGNEQFF. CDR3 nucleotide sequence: TGTGCCAGTAGTGTGGCGGGTGGTAATGAGCAGTTCTTC.

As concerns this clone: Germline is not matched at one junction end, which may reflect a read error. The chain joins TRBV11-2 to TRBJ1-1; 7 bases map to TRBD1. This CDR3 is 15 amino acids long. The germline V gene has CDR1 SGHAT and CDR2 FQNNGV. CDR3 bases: TGTGCCAGCAGCTTAGAAGGGGGCAGGTTCACTAAAGCTTTCTTT. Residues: CASSLEGGRFTKAFF.